These 21 T cell receptor beta chains share one sample of origin, sequenced in a study of cytomegalovirus exposure and HLA in healthy donors. The study ran its PCR with 60 Vbeta and 13 Jbeta primers. TCRdb's copy holds only in-frame clones and misses some; the assay was immunoSEQ multiplex PCR. The sample includes approximately 180,000 clones, about four fifths of them seen just once. Sequenced: PBMCs. All receptors come from a man aged 30 to 45 in good health and CMV-seropositive.

The chain couples TRBV9 to TRBJ1-1; no clear D gene. CDR1 and CDR2 (germline): SGDLS, YYNGEE. V was clipped by 0 bases and J by 10 bases, with 13 bases between them. The CDR3 extends over 13 amino acids. The CDR3 region has the DNA TGTGCCAGCAGCGTAGGAATCAGGAGGCGAGCTTTCTTT. Protein sequence: CASSVGIRRRAFF.

J is TRBJ1-4 and V is TRBV5-1, with 7 positions matching TRBD1. V was pared by 4 bases and J by 4 bases, with 4 bases of the junction left unmatched. The CDR3 has 14 residues. Germline loops: CDR1 SGHRS, CDR2 YFSETQ. The CDR3 here is CASSARDSNEKLFF. CDR3 DNA sequence: TGCGCCAGCAGCGCCCGGGACAGTAATGAAAAACTGTTTTTT.

J is TRBJ2-2 and V is TRBV5-1; TRBD1 matches 7 bases. This CDR3 is built from 14 residues. The germline CDR1 and CDR2 sequences are SGHRS and YFSETQ. Germline trimming cut 4 bases from V and 7 bases from J; bases unmatched to any gene: 7. The CDR3 nucleotides read TGCGCCAGCAGCCAACCGACAGGGTTCGGGGAGCTGTTTTTT. Translating gives CASSQPTGFGELFF. Full variable domain (rest looked up from reference TRBV5-1 and TRBJ2-2): KAGVTQTPRYLIKTRGQQVTLSCSPISGHRSVSWYQQTPGQGLQFLFEYFSETQRNKGNFPGRFSGRQFSNSRSEMNVSTLELGDSALYLCASSQPTGFGELFFGEGSRLTVL.

The genes are TRBV28 and TRBJ1-1, with 8 bases identical to TRBD1. The V gene end was trimmed by 6 bases and the J gene end by 0 bases; junction bases not matched to a gene: 9. The CDR3 extends over 16 amino acids. The V gene's germline CDR1 is MDHEN and CDR2 SYDVKM. CDR3 DNA sequence: TGTGCCAGCAGACCCTCGGGACAGGTGGTGAACACTGAAGCTTTCTTT. Encoded protein: CASRPSGQVVNTEAFF.

This sequence joins TRBV30 and TRBJ1-3; D unresolved. The CDR3 loop spans 12 amino acids. Looked up from germline, CDR1 is GTSNPN and CDR2 is SVGIG (reference sequence). V was shortened by 4 bases and J by 2 bases, with 6 bases between the two germline ends. The CDR3, as DNA: TGTGCCTGGACCGTAGCTGGAAACACCATATATTTT. Its translation: CAWTVAGNTIYF.

The V gene is TRBV30, the J gene TRBJ2-3; 13 bases are a match to TRBD2. The CDR3 spans 16 residues. V gave up 5 bases and J gave up 4 bases; unmatched junction bases: 9. The germline CDR1 and CDR2 sequences are GTSNPN and SVGIG (reference sequence). The CDR3 spells CAWDPLGLAGADTQYF. CDR3 nucleotides: TGTGCCTGGGACCCCCTAGGACTAGCGGGAGCAGATACGCAGTATTTT. The whole variable domain, filled in from reference TRBV30 and TRBJ2-3, reads SQTIHQWPATLVQPVGSPLSLECTVEGTSNPNLYWYRQAAGRGLQLLFYSVGIGQISSEVPQNLSASRPQDRQFILSSKKLLLSDSGFYLCAWDPLGLAGADTQYFGPGTRLTVL.

V gene TRBV30 combines with J gene TRBJ1-4, with 11 nucleotides matching TRBD1. Germline V CDR1 and CDR2: GTSNPN, SVGIG (reference sequence). After removal of 2 bases from V and 5 bases from J, the junction contained 1 base not matched to a gene. The CDR3 loop spans 14 amino acids. The CDR3 sequence is CAWSRTGGNEKLFF. As DNA, the CDR3 is TGTGCCTGGAGTCGGACAGGGGGCAATGAAAAACTGTTTTTT.

The J gene is TRBJ2-1, the V gene TRBV6-6; D is uncertain. Germline loops: CDR1 MNHNY, CDR2 SVGAGI (reference sequence). The CDR3 runs 12 residues. Trimming took 0 bases from V and 8 from J, leaving 5 bases between them. The CDR3 DNA is TGTGCCAGCAGTTACTCAGACTATGAGCAGTTCTTC. It specifies CASSYSDYEQFF.

The CDR3 bases are TGTGCCAGCAGTTACGGCGACAGAGTCACAGATACGCAGTATTTT. This codes for CASSYGDRVTDTQYF. J is TRBJ2-3 and V is TRBV6-5, with a weak D call TRBD1 (5 bases). The CDR3 totals 15 residues. V lost 2 bases to trimming and J lost 2 bases, with 11 bases between them. Per the germline V gene, CDR1 is MNHEY and CDR2 is SVGAGI.

This clone has a single count. The chain recombines TRBV5-4 with TRBJ2-3, with 16 bases matching TRBD2. The germline gives CDR1 SGHNT, CDR2 YYREEE (reference sequence). The ends lost 4 bases at V and 1 base at J; junction bases unmatched: 6. This CDR3 spans 18 amino acids. CDR3 amino acids: CASSQGLAGGRGTDTQYF. The CDR3 DNA sequence: TGTGCCAGCAGCCAGGGACTAGCGGGGGGGCGTGGCACAGATACGCAGTATTTT.

The chain joins TRBV19 to TRBJ2-4, with D possibly TRBD1 on 5 matching bases. The V end was cut by 6 bases, the J end by 14 bases, with 14 bases between. This CDR3 has 11 residues. Germline V gives CDR1 LNHDA, CDR2 SQIVND (reference sequence). The CDR3, as DNA: TGTGCCAGTAGGGGGCAGGACCGGGAGTACTTC. This encodes CASRGQDREYF.

The chain uses TRBV5-1 and TRBJ1-2; 7 bases match TRBD1. With 1 base clipped from V and 1 base from J, the junction kept 4 bases outside the gene matches. The CDR3 spans 15 residues. Looked up from germline, CDR1 is SGHRS and CDR2 is YFSETQ. CDR3 region: CASSLRQGVNYGYTF. The CDR3 DNA reads as TGCGCCAGCAGCTTGAGGCAGGGGGTTAACTATGGCTACACCTTC. The variable domain in full, completed from reference TRBV5-1 and TRBJ1-2, reads KAGVTQTPRYLIKTRGQQVTLSCSPISGHRSVSWYQQTPGQGLQFLFEYFSETQRNKGNFPGRFSGRQFSNSRSEMNVSTLELGDSALYLCASSLRQGVNYGYTFGSGTRLTVV.

This clone appeared once. The J gene is TRBJ1-6, the V gene TRBV7-9; weak D call: TRBD1 (5 bases). The length of the CDR3 is 18 residues. The germline V and J ends were trimmed by 3 bases and 6 bases, with 21 bases remaining between them. Per the germline V gene, CDR1 is SEHNR and CDR2 is FQNEAQ (reference sequence). The CDR3 DNA sequence: TGTGCCAGCAGCTTTGGCCTTGGGGGGGGGTCGGGTAATTCACCCCTCCACTTT. It encodes CASSFGLGGGSGNSPLHF.

The chain links TRBV7-8 to TRBJ2-1; D might be TRBD1 (6 bases). V gave up 1 base and J gave up 8 bases, with 9 bases separating them. Germline assignment: CDR1 SGHVS and CDR2 FQNEAQ. The CDR3 is 13 residues long. DNA for the CDR3: TGTGCCAGCAGCTTAGGTGGGGGCCATGAGCAGTTCTTC. Amino acid sequence: CASSLGGGHEQFF.

The chain has TRBV7-2 and TRBJ2-7; 8 bases map to TRBD2. The CDR3 runs to 15 residues. Losses at the gene ends were 3 bases for V and 2 bases for J; bases not matched to a gene: 6. CDR1 is SGHTA and CDR2 is FQGNSA in the germline V gene. This CDR3 is CASSFLTSGPYEQYF. The DNA of the CDR3 is TGTGCCAGCAGCTTCCTAACTAGCGGTCCCTACGAGCAGTACTTC.

The chain is built from TRBV5-3 and TRBJ1-1, with D unclear. TRBV5-3 is sorted into the ORF group, with uncertain function. V lost 8 bases and J lost 10, with 27 bases in between. The CDR3 totals 15 residues. The CDR3 here is CASSPGRGPRSGAFF. In DNA form, the CDR3 reads TGTGCCAGCAGCCCCGGGCGAGGGCCACGGAGCGGAGCTTTCTTT.

This chain links TRBV27 with TRBJ1-6, with 10 bases that match TRBD1. This CDR3 region has 15 residues. Trimming at V came to 3 bases and at J to 10 bases, leaving 6 bases not matched to a gene. The V gene's germline CDR1 is MNHEY and CDR2 SMNVEV (reference sequence). The DNA for the CDR3 is TGTGCCAGCAGTTTCAGGACAGGGGGTGCCTCACCCCTCCACTTT. Translated, it gives CASSFRTGGASPLHF.

The chain employs TRBV28 and TRBJ2-5; D is unclear. The CDR3 is made up of 15 amino acids. V dropped 8 bases and J dropped 0 bases, with 16 bases sitting between them. Germline-derived CDR1 and CDR2 are MDHEN and SYDVKM. This CDR3 reads CASGKRRWYQETQYF. CDR3 DNA: TGTGCCAGCGGTAAGAGGCGGTGGTACCAAGAGACCCAGTACTTC.

The chain uses TRBV6-5 and TRBJ2-1, with TRBD2 matching 10 bases. J lost 8 bases, V lost 7 bases, and 11 bases had no gene match. Germline V gene sequence: CDR1 MNHEY, CDR2 SVGAGI. This CDR3 is built from 15 residues. The CDR3: CASKEAGGVSDEQFF. CDR3 nucleotides: TGTGCCAGCAAAGAAGCGGGAGGGGTCTCAGATGAGCAGTTCTTC.

V and J are TRBV19 and TRBJ2-5; D is unresolved. The germline gives CDR1 LNHDA, CDR2 SQIVND (reference sequence). The V end lost 1 base, the J end lost 5 bases, and 8 bases lay between the germline ends. The CDR3 sequence is 13 residues long. CDR3 in DNA: TGTGCCAGTAGTATAGCGGAGCCGGAGACCCAGTACTTC. Its protein is CASSIAEPETQYF.

The chain couples TRBV2 to TRBJ2-5, with TRBD2 identical over 8 bases. Germline values: CDR1 SNHLY, CDR2 FYNNEI. The CDR3 sequence is 14 residues long. Trimming removed 6 bases from V and 1 base from J; junction bases left unmatched: 4. Written as DNA, the CDR3 is TGTGCCAGCAGCGTACTAGCGGTCCAAGAGACCCAGTACTTC. It specifies CASSVLAVQETQYF.